A single sample gave rise to the 32 T cell receptor beta chains below, sequenced in a study of metastatic and nonmetastatic thyroid tumors. No patient had received any treatment before thyroid surgery. TCRdb re-called clones from the PCR reads using MiXCR. The sample yields 4,000 or so clones, roughly 30% seen once. The material sequenced was adjacent normal tissue. Receptors originate from a male donor with papillary thyroid cancer or a benign thyroid nodule (not recorded which). Some clones in this sample may be carry-over from other donors' samples.

In this sample, this clone turned up a few times. The chain combines TRBV30 with TRBJ2-7; TRBD2 might be the D (6 bases). Trimming removed 0 bases at V and 3 bases at J, with 6 bases between. This CDR3 contains 12 residues. CDR1 GTSNPN and CDR2 SVGIG come from the germline V gene (reference sequence). This chain's CDR3 is CAWSVGGYEQYF. As DNA, the CDR3 is TGTGCCTGGAGTGTCGGGGGCTACGAGCAGTACTTC.

This clone counts as large. The V call is TRBV2, the J call TRBJ1-2, with TRBD1 matching over 8 bases. V gave up 4 bases and J gave up 6 bases; unmatched junction bases: 4. This CDR3 has 13 amino acids. Germline assignment: CDR1 SNHLY and CDR2 FYNNEI. The chain's CDR3 is CASSVAGGDGYTF. The CDR3, as DNA: TGTGCCAGCAGTGTCGCAGGGGGCGATGGCTACACCTTC.

This clone is judged large. This chain connects TRBV28 to TRBJ1-6, with 8 bases matching TRBD1. The CDR3 has 13 residues. J was trimmed by 8 bases and V by 8 bases; bases with no gene match: 5. Germline values: CDR1 MDHEN, CDR2 SYDVKM. The CDR3 sequence: CASGQGAHSPLHF. The CDR3 DNA reads as TGTGCCAGCGGACAGGGCGCCCATTCACCCCTCCACTTT.

The genes are TRBV19 and TRBJ2-3; TRBD2 matches at 13 bases. The CDR3 loop spans 13 amino acids. Losses at the gene ends were 8 bases for V and 7 bases for J; bases not matched to a gene: 3. The V gene's germline CDR1 is LNHDA and CDR2 SQIVND (reference sequence). The CDR3: CASSTSGRHTQYF. The CDR3 DNA reads as TGTGCCAGTTCGACTAGCGGGAGGCATACGCAGTATTTT.

The chain has TRBV27 and TRBJ1-2, with D uncertain. The length of the CDR3 is 14 residues. V lost 8 bases to trimming and J lost 6 bases, with 19 bases between them. The germline CDR1 and CDR2 sequences are MNHEY and SMNVEV (reference sequence). The CDR3 nucleotides are TGTGCCAGCGGGCGCAGCCCTACTATAGATGGCTACACCTTC. Translated: CASGRSPTIDGYTF.

The J gene is TRBJ2-7, the V gene TRBV30; unclear D gene. The germline gives CDR1 GTSNPN, CDR2 SVGIG (reference sequence). Trimming stripped 0 bases from V and 0 bases from J, with 12 bases between. The CDR3 consists of 15 residues. CDR3 residues: CAWSVGLDSSYEQYF. In DNA, the CDR3 is TGTGCCTGGAGTGTTGGTCTCGATAGCTCCTACGAGCAGTACTTC.

This clone is labeled as medium-sized (0.01 to 0.1%). The chain uses TRBV20-1 and TRBJ2-2, with TRBD1 identical over 9 bases. The CDR3 extends over 14 amino acids. Trimming took 5 bases from V and 7 from J; bases not matched to a gene: 8. Per germline, CDR1 DFQATT and CDR2 SNEGSKA (reference sequence). DNA of the CDR3: TGCAGTGCTCCGACAGGGGGAAAGATCGGGGAGCTGTTTTTT. This sequence encodes CSAPTGGKIGELFF.

This clone is termed medium-sized. The chain has TRBV15 and TRBJ2-5, with D hard to call. The germline V gene encodes CDR1 LNHNV and CDR2 YYDKDF (reference sequence). Trimming pared 1 base from V and 2 bases from J, leaving 11 bases between. The CDR3 runs to 15 residues. The CDR3 DNA sequence: TGTGCCACCAGCAGAGTCGACAACGGGCAAGAGACCCAGTACTTC. Protein: CATSRVDNGQETQYF.

With respect to this clone: One end of the junction is discordant with germline, which a read error may explain. The chain links TRBV6-5 to TRBJ2-7; no clear D gene. CDR1 is MNHEY and CDR2 is SVGAGI in the germline V gene. This CDR3 comprises 14 residues. CDR3 sequence reads: CASILGRVPYVQYF. The CDR3 DNA reads TGTGCCAGCATCCTAGGCCGGGTGCCCTACGTGCAGTACTTC.

The rearrangement links TRBV11-2 to TRBJ2-7; 7 nucleotides match TRBD1. The trim removed 2 bases at V and 7 bases at J, leaving 2 bases unmatched. The CDR3 totals 12 residues. In germline, CDR1 is SGHAT, CDR2 FQNNGV. This CDR3 reads CASSLTGAEQYF. CDR3 coding DNA: TGTGCCAGCAGCTTAACAGGGGCTGAGCAGTACTTC.

Comment on this clone: The sample has other DNA sequences that encode this CDR3 too. The chain employs TRBV28 and TRBJ2-7, with D unresolved. Germline CDR1 reads MDHEN; CDR2 reads SYDVKM. V was pared by 4 bases and J by 13 bases, with 29 bases between. This CDR3 comprises 16 residues. The CDR3 nucleotides read TGTGCCAGCAGTTCTGCTGAGACGCGGAGCTCCTACGATCATTACTTC. This codes for CASSSAETRSSYDHYF.

This clone was picked up many times. The rearrangement uses TRBV7-2 and TRBJ2-5; TRBD1 might be the D (5 bases). The CDR3 sequence is 14 residues long. CDR1 is SGHTA, CDR2 FQGNSA, per germline. V lost 1 base, J lost 5 bases, and 11 bases lay in between. The chain's CDR3 is CASSLDQGSETQYF. The CDR3 DNA follows: TGTGCCAGCAGCTTAGATCAGGGTTCGGAGACCCAGTACTTC.

A few counts support this clone. The genes are TRBV2 and TRBJ2-1, with D perhaps TRBD2 (5 bases). This CDR3 has 13 residues. Trimming removed 6 bases from V and 8 bases from J, with 14 bases in between. Germline V gene lookup returns CDR1 SNHLY and CDR2 FYNNEI. DNA of the CDR3: TGTGCCAGCAGCTACTGGACTGGGGATGAGCAGTTCTTC. Its protein product is CASSYWTGDEQFF.

The chain employs TRBV7-9 and TRBJ2-7; TRBD2 might be the D (7 bases). Germline loops: CDR1 SEHNR, CDR2 FQNEAQ (reference sequence). Trimming left V 0 bases short and J 6 bases short, with 15 bases between. The CDR3 totals 15 residues. Here the CDR3 reads CASSLAGGPTREQYF. The CDR3 nucleotides are TGTGCCAGCAGCTTAGCGGGGGGGCCGACCCGCGAGCAGTACTTC.

This clone was recorded many times. The chain employs TRBV28 and TRBJ2-7; D gene ambiguous. Trimming pared 5 bases from V and 3 bases from J, leaving 8 bases between. Germline CDR1 reads MDHEN; CDR2 reads SYDVKM. The CDR3 covers 12 residues. The DNA for the CDR3 is TGTGCCAGCAGTACTGTCGACTACGAGCAGTACTTC. Its protein product is CASSTVDYEQYF.

The count of this clone is one. The chain combines TRBV20-1 with TRBJ2-7, with TRBD2 as a possible D gene (5 bases). Trimming stripped 3 bases from V and 0 bases from J, with 9 bases between. Germline CDR1 is DFQATT and CDR2 is SNEGSKA (reference sequence). The CDR3 has 13 amino acids. DNA for the CDR3: TGCAGTGCTAGGTCGGGGTACTCCTACGAGCAGTACTTC. Translation: CSARSGYSYEQYF.

This clone was seen more than once but under ten times. The J gene is TRBJ1-2, the V gene TRBV6-1, with D uncertain. The germline CDR1 and CDR2 sequences are MNHNS and SASEGT. The ends were cut back, 5 bases at V and 5 bases at J, with 6 bases in the middle. There are 11 residues in the CDR3. The CDR3 sequence is CASSQEYGYTF. The CDR3 DNA reads as TGTGCCAGCAGTCAAGAATATGGCTACACCTTC.

This rearrangement joins TRBV6-2 or TRBV6-3 to TRBJ2-7, with D possibly matching TRBD1 (6 bases). Trimming took 2 bases from V and 10 from J, leaving 30 bases between them. The length of the CDR3 is 18 residues. Germline CDR1 MNHEY, CDR2 SVGEGT. CDR3 region: CASSYPDSANYSTYAQYF. DNA of the CDR3: TGTGCCAGCAGTTACCCGGACAGTGCGAACTATTCTACCTACGCTCAGTACTTC.

With respect to this clone: Its ends do not fully match the called genes, so a read error is possible. The chain combines TRBV3-1 with TRBJ2-7; 9 bases agree with TRBD1. The CDR3 is made up of 13 amino acids. The germline V gene has CDR1 LGHDT and CDR2 YNNKEL (reference sequence). CDR3 in DNA: TGCGCCAGCAGTCACCTGGACAGGGGCGAGCAGTACTTC. It encodes CASSHLDRGEQYF.

This sequence joins TRBV6-1 and TRBJ1-2; TRBD1 agrees at 7 bases. This CDR3 spans 16 amino acids. Trimming removed 10 bases from V and 5 bases from J; junction bases left unmatched: 19. The germline V gene has CDR1 MNHNS and CDR2 SASEGT. CDR3 DNA sequence: TGTGCCACCGAGGACAGGCAAATTGAGCAGACTTATGGCTACACCTTC. Translation: CATEDRQIEQTYGYTF.

With respect to this clone: The junction departs from germline at one end; a sequencing error may be responsible. The J gene is TRBJ1-1, the V gene TRBV2; 8 bases are a match to TRBD1. Germline CDR1 reads SNHLY; CDR2 reads FYNNEI. This CDR3 comprises 15 residues. CDR3 nucleotide sequence: TGTGCCAGCGGTGAACAGGGACAGGCGAACACTGAAGTTTTCTTT. This sequence encodes CASGEQGQANTEVFF.

The rearrangement links TRBV3-1 to TRBJ2-7; D possibly corresponds to TRBD2 (6 bases). CDR3 size: 13 residues. Germline values: CDR1 LGHDT, CDR2 YNNKEL (reference sequence). V was cut by 6 bases and J by 5 bases, with 14 bases left in between. Here the CDR3 DNA reads TGTGCCAGCAGTTTCAGGCGGGGAGACGAGCAGTACTTC. It yields the protein CASSFRRGDEQYF.

V and J are TRBV24-1 and TRBJ2-1; D may be TRBD2 (5 bases). Trimming took off 5 bases at V and 0 bases at J, with 10 bases between the two ends. The CDR3 loop spans 15 amino acids. From germline, CDR1 is KGHDR and CDR2 SFDVKD. CDR3 in DNA: TGTGCCACCAGTGCTTCGAGCGGCTCCTACAATGAGCAGTTCTTC. Residues: CATSASSGSYNEQFF.

This clone has a count of ten or more. The chain joins TRBV4-2 to TRBJ1-1; D gene unclear. CDR1 and CDR2 (germline): LGHNA, YNFKEQ. V lost 4 bases and J lost 4, with 13 bases in between. The CDR3 spans 14 residues. The CDR3 spells CASSRLTSGTEAFF. Written as DNA, the CDR3 is TGTGCCAGCAGCCGCCTCACTTCGGGCACTGAAGCTTTCTTT.

The rearrangement joins TRBV7-2 to TRBJ2-7; D gene unclear. The germline gives CDR1 SGHTA, CDR2 FQGNSA. This CDR3 has 13 residues. V was trimmed by 2 bases and J by 1 base, leaving 6 bases between them. CDR3 nucleotides: TGTGCCAGCAGCTTAAGAGTTTCCTACGAGCAGTACTTC. This codes for CASSLRVSYEQYF. Filled out from reference TRBV7-2 and TRBJ2-7, the complete variable domain reads GAGVSQSPSNKVTEKGKDVELRCDPISGHTALYWYRQSLGQGLEFLIYFQGNSAPDKSGLPSDRFSAERTGGSVSTLTIQRTQQEDSAVYLCASSLRVSYEQYFGPGTRLTVT.

The rearrangement uses TRBV11-2 and TRBJ2-7; the match to TRBD2 covers 8 bases. This CDR3 contains 13 residues. The germline V gene has CDR1 SGHAT and CDR2 FQNNGV. Unmatched junction bases numbered 10, after V lost 11 bases and J lost 4 bases. CDR3 in amino acids: CAEGRGAGYEQYF. In DNA, the CDR3 is TGTGCCGAGGGGCGGGGGGCCGGATACGAGCAGTACTTC.

The chain uses TRBV15 and TRBJ2-7; no reliable D call. This CDR3 has 12 amino acids. The germline gives CDR1 LNHNV, CDR2 YYDKDF (reference sequence). V lost 0 bases, J lost 6 bases, and 6 bases lay in between. DNA for the CDR3: TGTGCCACCAGCAGAGATCGGGCCGAGCAGTACTTC. Amino acids: CATSRDRAEQYF.

By frequency in the sample, this clone is medium-sized. V gene TRBV10-3 combines with J gene TRBJ2-2; D not certain. Trimming stripped 3 bases from V and 7 bases from J, with 12 bases between. The CDR3 totals 14 residues. The V gene's germline CDR1 is ENHRY and CDR2 SYGVKD. CDR3 sequence (DNA): TGTGCCATCAGTGACCGACCAGAGGACGGGGAGCTGTTTTTT. Its protein is CAISDRPEDGELFF.

In its sample, this clone was seen a few times. The chain joins TRBV28 to TRBJ2-7; D may be TRBD1 or TRBD2 (7 bases each). Germline loops: CDR1 MDHEN, CDR2 SYDVKM. There are 13 residues in the CDR3. The V end was cut by 2 bases, the J end by 7 bases, with 12 bases between. As DNA, the CDR3 is TGTGCCAGCAGTTTAGGGACAGCGGGGGAGCAGTACTTC. Translating it yields CASSLGTAGEQYF.

For this clone: This CDR3 fails to terminate in the conserved phenylalanine or tryptophan, so it likely reflects a read error. The DNA is omitted, as the CDR3 cannot be located on it reliably, and the CDR3 follows TCRdb's listing. The chain combines TRBV30 with TRBJ2-5; the D call of TRBD2 is as the table states it, not checked on the DNA. Counting both end residues, the CDR3 totals 14 amino acids. Germline loops: CDR1 GTSNPN, CDR2 SVGIG (reference sequence). This CDR3 reads CAWSKGGPRETLFS.

The chain recombines TRBV28 with TRBJ1-2, with TRBD1 as a possible D gene (6 bases). With 6 bases removed from V and 5 bases from J, the gap between germline ends came to 7 bases. Germline loops: CDR1 MDHEN, CDR2 SYDVKM. CDR3 length equals 11 residues. The CDR3 DNA reads TGTGCCAGCAGAGGACAGTATGGCTACACCTTC. Its protein is CASRGQYGYTF.

This clone was seen a handful of times. The rearrangement joins TRBV19 to TRBJ2-1, with 7 bases aligning to TRBD1. CDR3 length equals 15 residues. The germline CDR1 and CDR2 sequences are LNHDA and SQIVND (reference sequence). J lost 8 bases, V lost 5 bases, and 12 bases had no gene match. DNA of the CDR3: TGTGCCAGTAGTGACCTGACAGGGCCGGTCGATGAGCAGTTCTTC. This codes for CASSDLTGPVDEQFF.